Below, one T cell receptor beta chain is given with its context. Its antigen is currently unknown. These data belong to a study of T cell responses to AZD1222 COVID-19 vaccine. This CDR3 spans 14 amino acids. After removal of 5 bases from V and 13 bases from J, the junction contained 14 bases not matched to a gene. Looked up from germline, CDR1 is MNHEY and CDR2 is SMNVEV (reference sequence). Sequencing used immunoSEQ multiplex PCR; TCRdb keeps in-frame clones, though not all of them. This sample yields about 19,000 clones, of which roughly 79% are seen a single time; roughly 21% belongs to the top ten. Notes on the study in general: At 160-218 and 743-854, vaccine-associated CD4 TCRs were dominant, and they spanned spike. Breadth and depth of Spike-specific TCRs rose after two AZD1222 doses. Females made up more of the donors, who were largely white British, and clonal diversity may have come out too low.

Second doses were pooled across both intervals (about 4 or about 12 weeks). The chain combines TRBV27 with TRBJ2-1, with 7 bases that match TRBD1. This receptor was identified in an adult who received the AZD1222 COVID-19 vaccine. The specimen was peripheral blood, collected 28 days after the second AZD1222 dose. CDR3 region: CASSPSTTGAGQFF. The CDR3 nucleotides are TGTGCCAGCAGTCCAAGCACTACAGGGGCTGGACAGTTCTTC.